This TCR beta chain was identified during a study of blood T cell repertoires in COVID-19. Whole-study context: Sources were T cells, B-cell-depleted T cells, or PBMCs; the material itself was cDNA or gDNA.

Individuals drawn from some 25 US areas were roughly 18 to 100 years old. Each participant's cohort was designated according to participant-reported clinical history. Germline V CDR1 and CDR2: SGHAT, FQNNGV. V gave up 5 bases and J gave up 3 bases, with 27 bases separating them. The CDR3 is 19 residues long. The authors' processing: It was from reference gene primer amplification that nucleated cell counts were estimated. The data were produced by immunoSEQ multiplex PCR, yet TCRdb's version contains in-frame clones alone and is incomplete. That table is the source of V, J and clone size, and D and trimming were worked out from the DNA. The sample holds fewer than 350,000 clones, 89% seen once.

Sample: PBMCs or T cells enriched from blood (not recorded which). The chain employs TRBV11-2 and TRBJ2-3, with a possible D match to TRBD1 (7 bases). The receptor was derived from a man aged 60-69 years who had recovered from COVID-19. The CDR3 DNA sequence: TGTGCCAGCAGCCCTAGGAGGGGTAGGGACAGACCGGTAACAGATACGCAGTATTTT. Its translation: CASSPRRGRDRPVTDTQYF.